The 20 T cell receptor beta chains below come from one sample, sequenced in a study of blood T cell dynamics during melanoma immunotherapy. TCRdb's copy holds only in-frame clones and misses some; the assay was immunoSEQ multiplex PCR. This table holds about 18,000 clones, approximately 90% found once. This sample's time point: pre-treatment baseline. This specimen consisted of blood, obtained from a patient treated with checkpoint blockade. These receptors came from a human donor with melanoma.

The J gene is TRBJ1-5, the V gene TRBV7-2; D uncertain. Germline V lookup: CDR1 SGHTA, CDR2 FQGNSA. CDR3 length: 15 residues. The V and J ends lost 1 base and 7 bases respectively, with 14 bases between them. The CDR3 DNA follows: TGTGCCAGCAGCTTAGATTCGGGGTGGAGGCAGCCCCAGCATTTT. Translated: CASSLDSGWRQPQHF.

CDR3 sequence (DNA): TGTGCCATCAGTATGGACAGGGATAAGGCTCAGCCCCAGCATTTT. It is translated as CAISMDRDKAQPQHF. V usage is TRBV10-3 and J usage is TRBJ1-5; 8 nucleotides align to TRBD1. The CDR3 contains 15 residues. Germline assignment: CDR1 ENHRY and CDR2 SYGVKD. The ends lost 5 bases at V and 6 bases at J; junction bases unmatched: 9.

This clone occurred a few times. CDR3: CASSLVTGGSTGELFF. The CDR3 nucleotides are TGCGCCAGCAGCTTGGTTACAGGGGGCTCAACCGGGGAGCTGTTTTTT. This rearrangement joins TRBV5-1 to TRBJ2-2, with TRBD1 matching 9 bases. CDR1 and CDR2 from the germline V gene are SGHRS and YFSETQ. The CDR3 contains 16 residues. With 0 bases clipped from V and 5 bases from J, the junction kept 5 bases outside the gene matches.

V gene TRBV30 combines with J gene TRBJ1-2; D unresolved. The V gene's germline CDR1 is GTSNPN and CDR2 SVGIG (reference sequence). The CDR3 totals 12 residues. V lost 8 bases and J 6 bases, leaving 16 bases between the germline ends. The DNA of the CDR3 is TGTGCCGTCTTCCGGAGGGCTAATGGCTACACCTTC. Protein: CAVFRRANGYTF.

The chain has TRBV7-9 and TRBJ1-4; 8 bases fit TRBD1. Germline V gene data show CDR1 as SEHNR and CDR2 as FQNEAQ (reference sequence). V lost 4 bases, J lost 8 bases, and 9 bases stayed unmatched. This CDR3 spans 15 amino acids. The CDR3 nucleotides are TGTGCCAGCAGCTCCGGACAGGGTCCCTACGAAAAACTGTTTTTT. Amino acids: CASSSGQGPYEKLFF.

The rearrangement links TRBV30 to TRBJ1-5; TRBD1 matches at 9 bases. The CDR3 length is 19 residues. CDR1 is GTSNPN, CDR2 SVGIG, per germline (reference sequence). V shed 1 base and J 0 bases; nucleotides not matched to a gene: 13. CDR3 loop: CAWSALDRGGGSSNQPQHF. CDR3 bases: TGTGCCTGGAGTGCTCTGGACAGGGGTGGCGGTTCTAGCAATCAGCCCCAGCATTTT.

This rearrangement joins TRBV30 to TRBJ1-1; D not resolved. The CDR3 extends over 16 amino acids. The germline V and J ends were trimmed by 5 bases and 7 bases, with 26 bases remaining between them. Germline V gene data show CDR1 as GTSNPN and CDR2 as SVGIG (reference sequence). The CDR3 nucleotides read TGTGCCTGGGGACCTAGAGGAGTTCTATCTCGGGGTGAAGCTTTCTTT. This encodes CAWGPRGVLSRGEAFF.

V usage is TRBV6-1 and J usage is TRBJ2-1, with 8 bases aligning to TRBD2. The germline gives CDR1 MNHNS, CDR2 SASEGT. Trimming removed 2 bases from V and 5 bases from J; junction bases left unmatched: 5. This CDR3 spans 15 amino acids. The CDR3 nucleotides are TGTGCCAGCAGTGAACAGCGGGGGATTAACAATGAGCAGTTCTTC. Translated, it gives CASSEQRGINNEQFF.

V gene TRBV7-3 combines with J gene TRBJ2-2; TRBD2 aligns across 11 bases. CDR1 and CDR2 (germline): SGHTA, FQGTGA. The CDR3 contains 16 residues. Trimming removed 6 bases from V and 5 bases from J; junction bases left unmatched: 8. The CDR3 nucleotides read TGTGCCAGCAGAGGTATAGGGACTAGCGGAACCGGGGAGCTGTTTTTT. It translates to CASRGIGTSGTGELFF.

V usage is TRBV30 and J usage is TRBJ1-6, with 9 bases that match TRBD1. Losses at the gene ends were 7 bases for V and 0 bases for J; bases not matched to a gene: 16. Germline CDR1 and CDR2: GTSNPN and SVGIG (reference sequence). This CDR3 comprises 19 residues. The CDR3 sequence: CAFRLLTGGYSSYNSPLHF. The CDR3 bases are TGTGCCTTCCGCCTTCTAACAGGGGGCTACAGCTCCTATAATTCACCCCTCCACTTT.

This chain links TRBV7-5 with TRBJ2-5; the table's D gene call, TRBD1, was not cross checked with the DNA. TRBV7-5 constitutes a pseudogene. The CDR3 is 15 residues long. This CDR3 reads CVRSVARRAGETQYF. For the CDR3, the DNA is TGTGTCAGAAGTGTAGCCCGCAGGGCAGGAGAGACCCAGTACTTC.

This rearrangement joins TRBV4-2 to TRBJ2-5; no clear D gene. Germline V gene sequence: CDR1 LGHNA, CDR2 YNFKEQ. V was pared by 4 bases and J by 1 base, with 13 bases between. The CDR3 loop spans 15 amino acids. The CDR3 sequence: CASSPSGGSQETQYF. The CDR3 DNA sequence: TGTGCCAGCAGCCCTTCGGGTGGCAGCCAAGAGACCCAGTACTTC.

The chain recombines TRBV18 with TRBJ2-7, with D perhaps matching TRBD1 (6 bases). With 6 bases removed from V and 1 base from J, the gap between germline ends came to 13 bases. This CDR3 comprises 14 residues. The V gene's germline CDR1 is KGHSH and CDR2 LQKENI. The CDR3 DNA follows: TGTGCCAGCTCCACCGCACAGGGATCCTACGAGCAGTACTTC. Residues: CASSTAQGSYEQYF.

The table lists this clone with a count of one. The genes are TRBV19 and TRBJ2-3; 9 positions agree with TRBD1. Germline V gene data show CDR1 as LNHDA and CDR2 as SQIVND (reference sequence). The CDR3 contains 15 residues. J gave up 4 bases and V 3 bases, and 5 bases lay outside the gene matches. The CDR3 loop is CASSILNRGPDTQYF. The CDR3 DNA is TGTGCCAGTAGTATTTTAAACAGGGGGCCAGATACGCAGTATTTT. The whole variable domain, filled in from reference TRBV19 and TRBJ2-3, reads DGGITQSPKYLFRKEGQNVTLSCEQNLNHDAMYWYRQDPGQGLRLIYYSQIVNDFQKGDIAEGYSVSREKKESFPLTVTSAQKNPTAFYLCASSILNRGPDTQYFGPGTRLTVL.

Written as DNA, the CDR3 is TGTGCCAGCAGCTCTAGGGGGGACGTGGTAGGCTACACCTTC. It yields the protein CASSSRGDVVGYTF. The chain joins TRBV5-8 to TRBJ1-2; a weak D match, TRBD1 (6 bases). Germline loops: CDR1 SGHTS, CDR2 YDEGEE. V was trimmed by 3 bases and J by 8 bases, leaving 17 bases between them. The CDR3 loop spans 14 amino acids.

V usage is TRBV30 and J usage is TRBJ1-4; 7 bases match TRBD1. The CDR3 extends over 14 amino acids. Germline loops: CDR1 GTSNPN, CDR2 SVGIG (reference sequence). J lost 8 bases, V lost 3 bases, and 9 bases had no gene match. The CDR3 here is CAWRPQGSGEKLFF. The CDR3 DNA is TGTGCCTGGAGGCCACAGGGGTCCGGCGAAAAACTGTTTTTT.

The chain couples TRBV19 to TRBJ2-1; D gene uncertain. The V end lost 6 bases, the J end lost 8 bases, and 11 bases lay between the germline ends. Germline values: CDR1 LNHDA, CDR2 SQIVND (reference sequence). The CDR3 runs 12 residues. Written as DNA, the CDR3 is TGTGCCAGTAGCAGGTTACGCGATGAGCAGTTCTTC. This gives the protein CASSRLRDEQFF.

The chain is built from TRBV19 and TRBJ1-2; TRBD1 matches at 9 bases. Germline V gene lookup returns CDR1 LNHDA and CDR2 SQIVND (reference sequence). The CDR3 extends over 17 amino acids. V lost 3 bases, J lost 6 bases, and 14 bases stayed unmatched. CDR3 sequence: CASSMLMTGGRLHGYTF. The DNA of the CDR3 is TGTGCCAGTAGTATGTTAATGACAGGGGGTAGACTTCATGGCTACACCTTC.

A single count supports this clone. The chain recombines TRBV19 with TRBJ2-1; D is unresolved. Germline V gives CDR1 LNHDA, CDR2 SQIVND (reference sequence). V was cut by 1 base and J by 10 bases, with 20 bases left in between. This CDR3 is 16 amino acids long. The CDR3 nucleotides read TGTGCCAGTAGTATAGTTTATCTTCGACACCTCCGGGAGCAGTTCTTC. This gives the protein CASSIVYLRHLREQFF.

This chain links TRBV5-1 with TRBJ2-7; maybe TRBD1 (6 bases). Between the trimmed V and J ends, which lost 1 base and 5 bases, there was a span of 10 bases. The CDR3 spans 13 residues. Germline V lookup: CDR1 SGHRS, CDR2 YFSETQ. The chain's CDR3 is CASSLWYRDEQYF. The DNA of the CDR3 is TGCGCCAGCAGCTTGTGGTACAGGGACGAGCAGTACTTC.